The rows below give T cell receptor beta chains drawn from one sample of a study of shared clonotypes between healthy human individuals. Generated by immunoSEQ multiplex PCR, the TCRdb table keeps only in-frame clones and is missing some. The sample yields more than 450,000 clones, less than 85% seen once. Sequencing input: PBMCs. These receptors originate from a woman aged 35 to 49 in good health. Some clones in this sample may be carry-over from other donors' samples. The CDR3 runs from the conserved cysteine through the conserved F or W. D genes are given only for firm matches. Size tells how often a clone was seen (once, few, many) or the class of an expanded clone, and some rows leave it out.

cdr3_aa: CASSTGRGETQYF; cdr3_nt: TGTGCCAGCAGTACCGGTCGGGGGGAGACCCAGTACTTC; d_call: NA; j_call: TRBJ2-5; v_call: TRBV25-1; clone_size: NA
cdr3_aa: CASTPGWGTKETQYF; cdr3_nt: TGTGCCAGCACCCCCGGTTGGGGGACCAAAGAGACCCAGTACTTC; d_call: NA; j_call: TRBJ2-5; v_call: TRBV11-2; clone_size: NA
cdr3_aa: CASKGLRRPYEQYF; cdr3_nt: TGTGCCAGCAAAGGTTTACGGCGGCCCTACGAGCAGTACTTC; d_call: NA; j_call: TRBJ2-7; v_call: TRBV28; clone_size: NA
cdr3_aa: CASSSAPRGAEQFF; cdr3_nt: TGTGCCAGCAGTTCCGCACCCCGAGGGGCCGAGCAGTTCTTC; d_call: NA; j_call: TRBJ2-1; v_call: TRBV27; clone_size: NA
cdr3_aa: CASRDRGSPFYGYTF; cdr3_nt: TGTGCCAGCAGGGACAGGGGGTCCCCCTTCTATGGCTACACCTTC; d_call: TRBD1; j_call: TRBJ1-2; v_call: TRBV6-6; clone_size: NA
cdr3_aa: CASSASSGRPLLRFF; cdr3_nt: TGTGCCAGCAGTGCCTCTAGCGGGAGGCCCCTTCTCCGGTTCTTC; d_call: TRBD2; j_call: TRBJ2-1; v_call: TRBV2; clone_size: NA
cdr3_aa: CASSRGGRFYGYTF; cdr3_nt: TGTGCCAGCAGCCGAGGAGGGCGATTCTATGGCTACACCTTC; d_call: NA; j_call: TRBJ1-2; v_call: TRBV28; clone_size: NA
cdr3_aa: CASSVGQGNEQFF; cdr3_nt: TGTGCCAGCAGCGTGGGTCAGGGGAATGAGCAGTTCTTC; d_call: NA; j_call: TRBJ2-1; v_call: TRBV9; clone_size: NA
cdr3_aa: CASSPGGANVLTF; cdr3_nt: TGTGCCAGCTCACCAGGTGGGGCCAACGTCCTGACTTTC; d_call: NA; j_call: TRBJ2-6; v_call: TRBV18; clone_size: NA
cdr3_aa: CASSPGQGGVGLNTEAFF; cdr3_nt: TGCGCCAGCAGCCCCGGCCAAGGAGGGGTGGGTTTGAACACTGAAGCTTTCTTT; d_call: NA; j_call: TRBJ1-1; v_call: TRBV5-1; clone_size: NA
cdr3_aa: CASSPRGRGIYEQYF; cdr3_nt: TGTGCCAGCTCACCTAGGGGACGGGGGATCTACGAGCAGTACTTC; d_call: NA; j_call: TRBJ2-7; v_call: TRBV18; clone_size: NA
cdr3_aa: CASSPAGGSHQPQHF; cdr3_nt: TGTGCCAGCAGCCCCGCGGGGGGGTCCCATCAGCCCCAGCATTTT; d_call: NA; j_call: TRBJ1-5; v_call: TRBV28; clone_size: NA
cdr3_aa: CASSSTRDGRAFDNEQFF; cdr3_nt: TGTGCCAGCTCTAGTACCAGAGACGGGAGGGCCTTCGACAATGAGCAGTTCTTC; d_call: TRBD2; j_call: TRBJ2-1; v_call: TRBV18; clone_size: NA
cdr3_aa: CAISDKAANEQFF; cdr3_nt: TGTGCCATCAGTGACAAGGCTGCCAATGAGCAGTTCTTC; d_call: NA; j_call: TRBJ2-1; v_call: TRBV10-3; clone_size: NA
cdr3_aa: CASSFRRASYEQYF; cdr3_nt: TGTGCCAGCAGTTTTAGGCGGGCCTCCTACGAGCAGTACTTC; d_call: NA; j_call: TRBJ2-7; v_call: TRBV28; clone_size: NA
cdr3_aa: CASSYDHRSNQPQHF; cdr3_nt: TGTGCCAGCAGTTATGACCACAGGAGCAATCAGCCCCAGCATTTT; d_call: NA; j_call: TRBJ1-5; v_call: TRBV27; clone_size: NA
cdr3_aa: CASLFWRHNQPQHF; cdr3_nt: TGCGCCAGCTTGTTTTGGCGGCACAATCAGCCCCAGCATTTT; d_call: NA; j_call: TRBJ1-5; v_call: TRBV10-2; clone_size: NA
cdr3_aa: CASSLISNEQFF; cdr3_nt: TGTGCCAGCAGCTTAATTAGCAATGAGCAGTTCTTC; d_call: NA; j_call: TRBJ2-1; v_call: TRBV7-9; clone_size: NA
cdr3_aa: CASSLAGGVETQYF; cdr3_nt: TGTGCCAGCAGCTTGGCAGGGGGAGTAGAGACCCAGTACTTC; d_call: TRBD1; j_call: TRBJ2-5; v_call: TRBV5-4; clone_size: NA
cdr3_aa: CASSRTSGRAGETQYF; cdr3_nt: TGTGCCAGCAGCCGGACTAGCGGGAGGGCCGGGGAGACCCAGTACTTC; d_call: TRBD2; j_call: TRBJ2-5; v_call: TRBV11-2; clone_size: NA
cdr3_aa: CASRDSLNYGYTF; cdr3_nt: TGTGCCAGCAGAGACAGTCTCAACTATGGCTACACCTTC; d_call: NA; j_call: TRBJ1-2; v_call: TRBV2; clone_size: NA
cdr3_aa: CASSLGGYEQFF; cdr3_nt: TGCGCCAGCAGCTTGGGGGGGTATGAGCAGTTCTTC; d_call: NA; j_call: TRBJ2-1; v_call: TRBV5-1; clone_size: NA
cdr3_aa: CASKAPEPRGHEAFF; cdr3_nt: TGTGCCAGTAAGGCCCCTGAGCCGCGGGGGCATGAAGCTTTCTTT; d_call: NA; j_call: TRBJ1-1; v_call: TRBV19; clone_size: NA
cdr3_aa: CASSIGLGDTQYF; cdr3_nt: TGTGCCAGCAGCATCGGACTAGGGGATACGCAGTATTTT; d_call: TRBD2; j_call: TRBJ2-3; v_call: TRBV7-3; clone_size: few
cdr3_aa: CASSLYGGGQAVQYF; cdr3_nt: TGCGCCAGCAGCTTGTATGGTGGCGGACAGGCGGTGCAGTACTTC; d_call: TRBD1; j_call: TRBJ2-7; v_call: TRBV5-1; clone_size: NA
cdr3_aa: CASSFGTTYNEQFF; cdr3_nt: TGTGCCAGCAGCTTCGGGACTACGTACAATGAGCAGTTCTTC; d_call: TRBD2; j_call: TRBJ2-1; v_call: TRBV7-2; clone_size: NA
cdr3_aa: CASSLDRQKRGQPQHF; cdr3_nt: TGTGCCAGCAGCTTAGACCGACAGAAACGGGGACAGCCCCAGCATTTT; d_call: NA; j_call: TRBJ1-5; v_call: TRBV11-3; clone_size: NA
cdr3_aa: CASSVGTSGDTGELFF; cdr3_nt: TGTGCCAGCAGCGTGGGGACTAGCGGGGATACCGGGGAGCTGTTTTTT; d_call: TRBD2; j_call: TRBJ2-2; v_call: TRBV9; clone_size: NA
cdr3_aa: CASSLRQTSGKDEQYF; cdr3_nt: TGTGCCAGCAGCTTAAGGCAGACTAGCGGGAAGGACGAGCAGTACTTC; d_call: TRBD2; j_call: TRBJ2-7; v_call: TRBV7-9; clone_size: NA
cdr3_aa: CASSVGLGLNTEAFF; cdr3_nt: TGTGCCAGCAGCGTAGGTTTGGGTCTGAACACTGAAGCTTTCTTT; d_call: NA; j_call: TRBJ1-1; v_call: TRBV9; clone_size: NA
cdr3_aa: CASSSGTSGRVGDTQYF; cdr3_nt: TGCGCCAGCAGCTCCGGGACTAGCGGGAGGGTAGGGGATACGCAGTATTTT; d_call: TRBD2; j_call: TRBJ2-3; v_call: TRBV5-1; clone_size: NA
cdr3_aa: CASSQTQGLSYGYTF; cdr3_nt: TGTGCCAGCAGCCAAACACAGGGGCTATCCTATGGCTACACCTTC; d_call: TRBD1; j_call: TRBJ1-2; v_call: TRBV14; clone_size: NA
cdr3_aa: CASSERWDRGLAFF; cdr3_nt: TGTGCCAGCAGTGAACGGTGGGACAGGGGTCTGGCTTTCTTT; d_call: TRBD1; j_call: TRBJ1-1; v_call: TRBV6-1; clone_size: NA
cdr3_aa: CASSDDPRDRGRTEAFF; cdr3_nt: TGTGCCAGCAGTGACGATCCGAGGGACAGGGGGCGAACTGAAGCTTTCTTT; d_call: TRBD1; j_call: TRBJ1-1; v_call: TRBV25-1; clone_size: NA
cdr3_aa: CASRGTGYSYEQYF; cdr3_nt: TGTGCCAGCAGGGGGACAGGGTACTCCTACGAGCAGTACTTC; d_call: TRBD1; j_call: TRBJ2-7; v_call: TRBV27; clone_size: NA
cdr3_aa: CASSRDPTYNEQFF; cdr3_nt: TGTGCCAGCAGCAGGGATCCCACCTACAATGAGCAGTTCTTC; d_call: NA; j_call: TRBJ2-1; v_call: TRBV27; clone_size: NA
cdr3_aa: CASRRETLYEQYF; cdr3_nt: TGTGCCAGTAGGAGGGAAACTCTCTACGAGCAGTACTTC; d_call: NA; j_call: TRBJ2-7; v_call: TRBV19; clone_size: NA
cdr3_aa: CASSLDANTGELFF; cdr3_nt: TGCGCCAGCAGCTTGGATGCGAACACCGGGGAGCTGTTTTTT; d_call: NA; j_call: TRBJ2-2; v_call: TRBV5-1; clone_size: NA
cdr3_aa: CASSEGGSATDTQYF; cdr3_nt: TGCGCCAGCAGTGAGGGGGGGTCCGCCACAGATACGCAGTATTTT; d_call: NA; j_call: TRBJ2-3; v_call: TRBV10-1; clone_size: NA
cdr3_aa: CASSLTTTSRGEQFF; cdr3_nt: TGTGCCAGCAGCTTAACAACGACTAGTCGGGGTGAGCAGTTCTTC; d_call: NA; j_call: TRBJ2-1; v_call: TRBV7-2; clone_size: few
cdr3_aa: CASSRTSHNSPLHF; cdr3_nt: TGTGCCAGCAGCCGGACAAGCCATAATTCACCCCTCCACTTT; d_call: NA; j_call: TRBJ1-6; v_call: TRBV7-2; clone_size: NA
cdr3_aa: CASSLEAVPSYEQYF; cdr3_nt: TGTGCCAGCAGCTTAGAGGCTGTGCCCTCCTACGAGCAGTACTTC; d_call: NA; j_call: TRBJ2-7; v_call: TRBV7-3; clone_size: NA
cdr3_aa: CASSLGAAAYEQYF; cdr3_nt: TGTGCCAGCAGCTTAGGAGCGGCAGCCTACGAGCAGTACTTC; d_call: NA; j_call: TRBJ2-7; v_call: TRBV7-2; clone_size: NA
cdr3_aa: CASNDGGRSGTQYF; cdr3_nt: TGCGCCAGCAACGACGGCGGGAGGTCGGGAACGCAGTATTTT; d_call: TRBD2; j_call: TRBJ2-3; v_call: TRBV5-1; clone_size: NA
cdr3_aa: CASSQWGREAFF; cdr3_nt: TGTGCCAGCAGTCAGTGGGGGCGGGAAGCTTTCTTT; d_call: NA; j_call: TRBJ1-1; v_call: TRBV6-1; clone_size: NA
cdr3_aa: CASRNGLGYGYTF; cdr3_nt: TGTGCCAGCAGGAATGGACTTGGCTATGGCTACACCTTC; d_call: NA; j_call: TRBJ1-2; v_call: TRBV28; clone_size: few
cdr3_aa: CASSPSRGPQETQYF; cdr3_nt: TGTGCCAGCTCACCGAGCAGGGGCCCGCAAGAGACCCAGTACTTC; d_call: NA; j_call: TRBJ2-5; v_call: TRBV18; clone_size: NA
cdr3_aa: CASSHRGDTQYF; cdr3_nt: TGTGCCAGCAGTCACAGGGGGGATACGCAGTATTTT; d_call: TRBD1; j_call: TRBJ2-3; v_call: TRBV28; clone_size: NA
cdr3_aa: CASSLQGLSNQPQHF; cdr3_nt: TGTGCCAGCAGTTTACAGGGGCTGAGCAATCAGCCCCAGCATTTT; d_call: NA; j_call: TRBJ1-5; v_call: TRBV28; clone_size: NA
cdr3_aa: CASSYRVQETQYF; cdr3_nt: TGTGCCAGCAGTTACCGGGTCCAGGAGACCCAGTACTTC; d_call: NA; j_call: TRBJ2-5; v_call: TRBV6-5; clone_size: few
cdr3_aa: CASSSDQYNEQFF; cdr3_nt: TGTGCCAGCAGCTCAGACCAATACAATGAGCAGTTCTTC; d_call: NA; j_call: TRBJ2-1; v_call: TRBV7-8; clone_size: NA
cdr3_aa: CATGGLREVREQYF; cdr3_nt: TGTGCCACGGGGGGACTTAGGGAGGTGAGGGAGCAGTACTTC; d_call: TRBD2; j_call: TRBJ2-7; v_call: TRBV28; clone_size: NA
cdr3_aa: CASSPPVGVREQYF; cdr3_nt: TGTGCCAGCTCACCACCGGTGGGGGTTAGGGAGCAGTACTTC; d_call: NA; j_call: TRBJ2-7; v_call: TRBV18; clone_size: NA
cdr3_aa: CASSIQSGETQYF; cdr3_nt: TGTGCCAGTAGTATACAAAGCGGGGAGACCCAGTACTTC; d_call: NA; j_call: TRBJ2-5; v_call: TRBV19; clone_size: few
cdr3_aa: CASSQLADRGQETQYF; cdr3_nt: TGCGCCAGCAGCCAACTCGCGGACAGGGGGCAAGAGACCCAGTACTTC; d_call: TRBD1; j_call: TRBJ2-5; v_call: TRBV4-3; clone_size: NA
cdr3_aa: CASSRQGTGELFF; cdr3_nt: TGTGCCAGCAGCCGACAGGGTACCGGGGAGCTGTTTTTT; d_call: TRBD1; j_call: TRBJ2-2; v_call: TRBV7-9; clone_size: NA
cdr3_aa: CASSVGAGANTGELFF; cdr3_nt: TGTGCCAGCAGCGTAGGGGCGGGAGCGAACACCGGGGAGCTGTTTTTT; d_call: TRBD2; j_call: TRBJ2-2; v_call: TRBV9; clone_size: NA
cdr3_aa: CAWSVGADFGQYF; cdr3_nt: TGTGCCTGGAGTGTTGGAGCCGATTTTGGTCAGTACTTC; d_call: NA; j_call: TRBJ2-7; v_call: TRBV30; clone_size: NA